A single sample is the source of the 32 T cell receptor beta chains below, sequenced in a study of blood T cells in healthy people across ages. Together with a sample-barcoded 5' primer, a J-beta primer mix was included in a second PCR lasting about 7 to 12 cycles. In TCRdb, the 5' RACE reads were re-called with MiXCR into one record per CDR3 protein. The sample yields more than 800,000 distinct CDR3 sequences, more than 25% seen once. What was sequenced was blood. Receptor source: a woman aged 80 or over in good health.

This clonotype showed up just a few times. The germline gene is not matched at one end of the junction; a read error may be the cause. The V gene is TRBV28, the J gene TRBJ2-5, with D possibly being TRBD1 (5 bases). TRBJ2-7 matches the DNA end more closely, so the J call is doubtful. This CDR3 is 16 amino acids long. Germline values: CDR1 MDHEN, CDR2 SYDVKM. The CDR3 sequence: CASSLGVRGLSHEQYF. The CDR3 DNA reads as TGTGCCAGCAGTTTAGGGGTAAGGGGTCTCTCCCACGAGCAGTACTTC.

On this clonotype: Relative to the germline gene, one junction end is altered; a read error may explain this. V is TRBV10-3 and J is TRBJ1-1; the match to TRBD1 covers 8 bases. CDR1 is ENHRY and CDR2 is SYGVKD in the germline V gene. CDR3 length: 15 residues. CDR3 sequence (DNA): TGTGCCACCAGTGAGGACGGACAGGGAAACACTGAAGCTTTCTTT. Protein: CATSEDGQGNTEAFF.

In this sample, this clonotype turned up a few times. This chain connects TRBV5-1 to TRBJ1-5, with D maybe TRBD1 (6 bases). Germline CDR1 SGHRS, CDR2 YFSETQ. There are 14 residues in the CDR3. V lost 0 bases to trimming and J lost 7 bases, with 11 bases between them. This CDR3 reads CASSLGQAWQPQHF. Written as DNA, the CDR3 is TGCGCCAGCAGCTTGGGACAGGCGTGGCAGCCCCAGCATTTT.

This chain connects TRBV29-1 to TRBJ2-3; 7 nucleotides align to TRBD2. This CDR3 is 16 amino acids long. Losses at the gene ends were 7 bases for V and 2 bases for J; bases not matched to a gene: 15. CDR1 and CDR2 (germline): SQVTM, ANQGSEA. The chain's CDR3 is CSAKTGGWRNTDTQYF. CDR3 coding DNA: TGCAGCGCTAAAACGGGAGGTTGGCGGAACACAGATACGCAGTATTTT.

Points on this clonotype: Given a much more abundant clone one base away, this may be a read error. CDR3 protein: CASSGSWNEQYF. CDR3 nucleotides: TGCGCCAGCAGCGGGAGTTGGAATGAGCAGTACTTC. The V gene is TRBV5-1, the J gene TRBJ2-5; TRBD2 might be the D (5 bases). V gave up 4 bases and J gave up 11 bases, with 15 bases separating them. Per germline, CDR1 SGHRS and CDR2 YFSETQ. The CDR3 consists of 12 residues.

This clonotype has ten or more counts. For the CDR3, the DNA is TGTGCCATCAGTGACTACGGTCAAGAGACCCAGTACTTC. It is translated as CAISDYGQETQYF. The chain combines TRBV10-3 with TRBJ2-5; D unresolved. Germline CDR1 reads ENHRY; CDR2 reads SYGVKD. The V gene lost 3 bases and the J gene lost 2 bases, with 7 bases spanning the gap. The CDR3 length is 13 residues.

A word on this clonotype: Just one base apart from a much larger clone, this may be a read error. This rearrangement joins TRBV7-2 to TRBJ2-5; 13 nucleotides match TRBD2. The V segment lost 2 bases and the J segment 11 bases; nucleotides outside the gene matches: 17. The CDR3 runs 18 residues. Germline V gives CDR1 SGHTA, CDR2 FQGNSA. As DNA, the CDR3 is TGTGCCAGCAGCTTATGGACTAGCGGGGGCCGCGGAGACAATGAGCAGTACTTC. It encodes CASSLWTSGGRGDNEQYF.

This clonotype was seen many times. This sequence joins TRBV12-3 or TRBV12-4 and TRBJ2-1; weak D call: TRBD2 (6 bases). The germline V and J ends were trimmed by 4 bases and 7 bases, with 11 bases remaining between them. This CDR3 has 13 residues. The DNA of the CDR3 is TGTGCCAGCAGTTCCGGCCGGGGGAATGAGCAGTTCTTC. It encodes CASSSGRGNEQFF.

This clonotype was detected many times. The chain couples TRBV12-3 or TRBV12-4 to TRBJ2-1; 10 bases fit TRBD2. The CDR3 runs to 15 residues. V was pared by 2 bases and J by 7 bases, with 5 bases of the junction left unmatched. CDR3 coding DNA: TGTGCCAGCAGTTTACGAGCGGGGGGGGGGAATGAGCAGTTCTTC. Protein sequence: CASSLRAGGGNEQFF.

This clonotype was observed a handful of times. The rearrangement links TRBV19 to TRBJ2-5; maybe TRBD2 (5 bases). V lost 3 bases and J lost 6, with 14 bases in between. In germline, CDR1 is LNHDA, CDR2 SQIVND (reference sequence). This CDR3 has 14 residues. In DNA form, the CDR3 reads TGTGCCAGTAGTATTGGGAGTAGCATGAAGACCCAGTACTTC. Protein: CASSIGSSMKTQYF.

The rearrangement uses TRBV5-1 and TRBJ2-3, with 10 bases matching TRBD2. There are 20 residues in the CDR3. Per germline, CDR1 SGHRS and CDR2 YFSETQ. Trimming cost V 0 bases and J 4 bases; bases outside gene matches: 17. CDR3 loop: CASSLGIAGGQLHLADTQYF. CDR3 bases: TGCGCCAGCAGCTTGGGAATAGCGGGGGGCCAACTTCACTTAGCAGATACGCAGTATTTT. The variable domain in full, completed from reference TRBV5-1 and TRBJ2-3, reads KAGVTQTPRYLIKTRGQQVTLSCSPISGHRSVSWYQQTPGQGLQFLFEYFSETQRNKGNFPGRFSGRQFSNSRSEMNVSTLELGDSALYLCASSLGIAGGQLHLADTQYFGPGTRLTVL.

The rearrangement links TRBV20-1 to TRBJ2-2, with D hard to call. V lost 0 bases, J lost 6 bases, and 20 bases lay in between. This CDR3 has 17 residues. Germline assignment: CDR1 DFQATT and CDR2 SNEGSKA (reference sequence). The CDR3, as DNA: TGCAGTGCTAGAGATGGTGGTCGAACATCTACGTCCGGGGAGCTGTTTTTT. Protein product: CSARDGGRTSTSGELFF.

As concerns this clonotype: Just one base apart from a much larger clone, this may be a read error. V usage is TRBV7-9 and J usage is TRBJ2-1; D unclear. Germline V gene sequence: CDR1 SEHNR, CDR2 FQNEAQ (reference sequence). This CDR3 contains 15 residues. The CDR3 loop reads CASSVTVNSSNEQFF. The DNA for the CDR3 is TGTGCCAGCAGCGTAACAGTAAACTCCTCCAATGAGCAGTTCTTC.

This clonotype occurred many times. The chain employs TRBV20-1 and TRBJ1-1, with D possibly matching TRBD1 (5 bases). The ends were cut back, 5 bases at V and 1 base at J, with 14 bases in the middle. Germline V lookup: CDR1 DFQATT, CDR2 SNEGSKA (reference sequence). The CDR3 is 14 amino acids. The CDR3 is CSAPRSGTNTEAFF. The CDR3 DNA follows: TGCAGTGCTCCAAGATCAGGGACGAACACTGAAGCTTTCTTT.

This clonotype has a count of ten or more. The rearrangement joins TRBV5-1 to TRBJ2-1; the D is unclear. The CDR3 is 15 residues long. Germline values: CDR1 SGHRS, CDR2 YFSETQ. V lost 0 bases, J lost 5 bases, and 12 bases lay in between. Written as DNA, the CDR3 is TGCGCCAGCAGCTTGGATGGGCGGCCGAACAATGAGCAGTTCTTC. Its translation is CASSLDGRPNNEQFF.

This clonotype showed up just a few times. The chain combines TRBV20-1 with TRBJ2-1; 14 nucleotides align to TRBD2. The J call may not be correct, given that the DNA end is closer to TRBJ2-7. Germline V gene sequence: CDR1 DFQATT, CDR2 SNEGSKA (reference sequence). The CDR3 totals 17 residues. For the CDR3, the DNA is TGCAGTGCTAGAGGGACTAGCGGGGGGCACCCCTACAATGAGCAGTACTTC. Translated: CSARGTSGGHPYNEQYF.

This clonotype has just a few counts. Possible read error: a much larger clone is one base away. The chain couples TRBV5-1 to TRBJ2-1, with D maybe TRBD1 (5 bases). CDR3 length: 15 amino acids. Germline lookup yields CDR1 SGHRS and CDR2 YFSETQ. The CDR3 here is CAGRWAATDNNEQFF. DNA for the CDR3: TGCGCCGGCAGGTGGGCGGCGACGGACAACAATGAGCAGTTCTTC. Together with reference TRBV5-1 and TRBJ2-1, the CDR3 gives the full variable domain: KAGVTQTPRYLIKTRGQQVTLSCSPISGHRSVSWYQQTPGQGLQFLFEYFSETQRNKGNFPGRFSGRQFSNSRSEMNVSTLELGDSALYLCAGRWAATDNNEQFFGPGTRLTVL.

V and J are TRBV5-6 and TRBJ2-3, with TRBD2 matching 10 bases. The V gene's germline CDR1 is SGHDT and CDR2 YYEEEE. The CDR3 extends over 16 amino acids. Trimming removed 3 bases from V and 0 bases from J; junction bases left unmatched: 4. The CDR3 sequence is CASSYLTSGSTDTQYF. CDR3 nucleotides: TGTGCCAGCAGCTACTTGACTAGCGGGAGCACAGATACGCAGTATTTT.

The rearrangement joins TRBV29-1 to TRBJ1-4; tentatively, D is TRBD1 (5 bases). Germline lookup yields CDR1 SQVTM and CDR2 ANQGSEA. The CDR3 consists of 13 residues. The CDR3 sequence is CSVARWGHEKLFF. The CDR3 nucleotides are TGCAGTGTGGCAAGGTGGGGACATGAAAAACTGTTTTTT. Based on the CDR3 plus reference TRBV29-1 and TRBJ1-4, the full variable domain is SAVISQKPSRDICQRGTSLTIQCQVDSQVTMMFWYRQQPGQSLTLIATANQGSEATYESGFVIDKFPISRPNLTFSTLTVSNMSPEDSSIYLCSVARWGHEKLFFGSGTQLSVL.

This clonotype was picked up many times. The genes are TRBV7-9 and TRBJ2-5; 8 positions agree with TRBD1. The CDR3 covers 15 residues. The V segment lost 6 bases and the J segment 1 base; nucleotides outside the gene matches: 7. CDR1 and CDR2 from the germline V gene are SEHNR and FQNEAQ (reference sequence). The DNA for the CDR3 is TGTGCCAGCAGACGCAACACAGGGGGCCAAGAGACCCAGTACTTC. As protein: CASRRNTGGQETQYF.

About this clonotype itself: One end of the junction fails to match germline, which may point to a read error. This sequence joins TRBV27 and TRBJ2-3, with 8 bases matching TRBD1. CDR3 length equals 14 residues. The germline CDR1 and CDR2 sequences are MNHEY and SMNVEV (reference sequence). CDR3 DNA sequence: TGTGTCAGCAGTTTACAGGGGGACACAGATACGCAGTATTTT. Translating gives CVSSLQGDTDTQYF.

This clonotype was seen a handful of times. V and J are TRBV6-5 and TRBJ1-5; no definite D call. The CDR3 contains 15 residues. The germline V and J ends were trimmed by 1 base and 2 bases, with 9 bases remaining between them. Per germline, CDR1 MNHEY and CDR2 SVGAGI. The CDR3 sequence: CASSYWGIGNQPQHF. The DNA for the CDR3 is TGTGCCAGCAGTTACTGGGGAATCGGCAATCAGCCCCAGCATTTT.

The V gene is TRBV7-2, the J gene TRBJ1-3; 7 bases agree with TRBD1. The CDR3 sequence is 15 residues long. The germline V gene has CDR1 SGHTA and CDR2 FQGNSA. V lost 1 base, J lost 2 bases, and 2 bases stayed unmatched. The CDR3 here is CASSLETGTGNTIYF. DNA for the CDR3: TGTGCCAGCAGCTTAGAGACAGGGACTGGAAACACCATATATTTT.

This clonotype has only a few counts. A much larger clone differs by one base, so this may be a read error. The CDR3 region has the DNA TGTGCCAGCAGCCCCGCTAGCGGGGGGCCATACAATGAGCAGTACTTC. This codes for CASSPASGGPYNEQYF. This sequence joins TRBV6-5 and TRBJ2-5; 11 nucleotides line up with TRBD2. The V gene end was trimmed by 6 bases and the J gene end by 11 bases; junction bases not matched to a gene: 17. CDR1 is MNHEY, CDR2 SVGAGI, per germline. The CDR3 runs to 16 residues.

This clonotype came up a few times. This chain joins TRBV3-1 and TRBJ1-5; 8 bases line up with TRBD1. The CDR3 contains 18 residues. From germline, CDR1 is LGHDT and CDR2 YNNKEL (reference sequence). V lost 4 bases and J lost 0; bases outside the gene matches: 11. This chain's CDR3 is CASSRLADRDCSNQPQHF. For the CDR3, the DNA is TGTGCCAGCAGCCGACTCGCGGACAGGGACTGTAGCAATCAGCCCCAGCATTTT.

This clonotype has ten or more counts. CDR3 coding DNA: TGTGCCAGCAGTTTAACAGGGTCCGGGGAGAGCAATCAGCCCCAGCATTTT. Protein sequence: CASSLTGSGESNQPQHF. J is TRBJ1-5 and V is TRBV6-6; tentatively, D is TRBD1 (6 bases). In germline, CDR1 is MNHNY, CDR2 SVGAGI (reference sequence). Trimming shortened V by 4 bases and J by 1 base, and 17 bases separated the two germline ends. The CDR3 consists of 17 residues.

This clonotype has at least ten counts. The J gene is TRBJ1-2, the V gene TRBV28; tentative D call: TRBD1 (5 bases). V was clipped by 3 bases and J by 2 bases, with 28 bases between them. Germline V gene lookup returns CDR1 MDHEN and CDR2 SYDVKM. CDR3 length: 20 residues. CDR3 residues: CASSFWGVRVRRNVNYGYTF. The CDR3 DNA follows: TGTGCCAGCAGTTTTTGGGGGGTGAGGGTTAGGAGGAACGTCAACTATGGCTACACCTTC.

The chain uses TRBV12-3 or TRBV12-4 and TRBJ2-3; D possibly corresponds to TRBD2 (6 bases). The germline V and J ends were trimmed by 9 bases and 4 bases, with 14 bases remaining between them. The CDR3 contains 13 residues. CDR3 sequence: CASRRPSADTQYF. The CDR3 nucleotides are TGTGCCAGTAGGAGACCTAGCGCAGATACGCAGTATTTT.

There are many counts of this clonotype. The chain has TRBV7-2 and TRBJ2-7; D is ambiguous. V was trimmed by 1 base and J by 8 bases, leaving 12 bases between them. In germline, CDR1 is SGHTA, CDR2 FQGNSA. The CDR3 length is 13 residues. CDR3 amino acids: CASSLDPGAQQYF. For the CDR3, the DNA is TGTGCCAGCAGCTTAGATCCGGGTGCACAGCAGTACTTC.

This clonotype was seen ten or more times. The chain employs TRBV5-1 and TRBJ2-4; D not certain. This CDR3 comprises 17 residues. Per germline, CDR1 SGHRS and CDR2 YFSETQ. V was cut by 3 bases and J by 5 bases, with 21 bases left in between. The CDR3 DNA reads TGCGCCAGCAGCTGGACCTCAGGTACTTCGGTCCAAAACATTCAGTACTTC. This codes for CASSWTSGTSVQNIQYF.

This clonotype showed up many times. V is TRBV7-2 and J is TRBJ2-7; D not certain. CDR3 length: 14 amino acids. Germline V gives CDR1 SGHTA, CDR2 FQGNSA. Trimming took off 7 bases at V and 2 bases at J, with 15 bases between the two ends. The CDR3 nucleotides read TGTGCCAGCAACCCCCCTGACCGACCCTACGAGCAGTACTTC. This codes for CASNPPDRPYEQYF. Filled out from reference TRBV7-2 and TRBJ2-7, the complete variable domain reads GAGVSQSPSNKVTEKGKDVELRCDPISGHTALYWYRQSLGQGLEFLIYFQGNSAPDKSGLPSDRFSAERTGGSVSTLTIQRTQQEDSAVYLCASNPPDRPYEQYFGPGTRLTVT.

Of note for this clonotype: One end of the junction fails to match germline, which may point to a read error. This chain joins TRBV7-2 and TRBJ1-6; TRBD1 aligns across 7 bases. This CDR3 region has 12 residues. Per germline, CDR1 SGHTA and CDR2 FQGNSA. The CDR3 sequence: CAGRLRTGKEHF. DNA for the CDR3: TGTGCCGGCAGGTTAAGGACAGGCAAGGAGCACTTT.